This T cell receptor (beta chain) appears in the sequencing data of a study of cytomegalovirus exposure and HLA in healthy donors. With respect to this clone: The antigen is unknown.

V lost 4 bases, J lost 3 bases, and 11 bases lay in between. The V gene's germline CDR1 is SGHTS and CDR2 YDEGEE. The CDR3 loop spans 13 amino acids. Whole-study findings and limits: In vitro assays verified that a few CMV-associated chains recognized CMV antigens specifically. First-cohort TCR clusters were later found to tend to co-occur in the 120 validation repertoires.

Libraries were prepared by immunoSEQ multiplex PCR; TCRdb keeps only in-frame clonotypes and omits some of them. The data contain 90,000 to 100,000 clones, about 90% of them seen just once; the ten biggest clones take up around 6%. Sequencing was done on a sample of PBMCs. The chain carries TRBV5-8 and TRBJ2-7; perhaps TRBD1 as D (6 bases). This clonotype was obtained from a man younger than 30 in good health and CMV-seropositive. The CDR3 spells CASSLGQSYEQYF. The CDR3 nucleotides read TGTGCCAGCAGCCTAGGACAGAGCTACGAGCAGTACTTC.